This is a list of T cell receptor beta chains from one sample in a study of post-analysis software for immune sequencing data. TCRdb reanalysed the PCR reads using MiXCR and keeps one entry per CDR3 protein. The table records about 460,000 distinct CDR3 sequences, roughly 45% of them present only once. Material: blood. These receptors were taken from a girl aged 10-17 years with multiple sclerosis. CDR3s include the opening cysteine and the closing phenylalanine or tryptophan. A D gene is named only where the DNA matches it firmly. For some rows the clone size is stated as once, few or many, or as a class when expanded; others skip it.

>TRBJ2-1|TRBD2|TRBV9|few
TGTGCCAGCAGCGTAGACCTAGCGGGAGTTAATGAGCAGTTCTTC
CASSVDLAGVNEQFF
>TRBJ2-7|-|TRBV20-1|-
TGCAGTGCCCGGGACCGCCAGGGGGGCGAGCAGTACTTC
CSARDRQGGEQYF
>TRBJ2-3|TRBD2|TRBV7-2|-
TGTGCCAGCAGCGGGACTAGCGGGGGGGAGGAAGATGCGCAGTATTTT
CASSGTSGGEEDAQYF
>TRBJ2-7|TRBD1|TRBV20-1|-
TGCAGTGCTCAGGGCAGGGGGCTCTACGAGCAGTACTTC
CSAQGRGLYEQYF
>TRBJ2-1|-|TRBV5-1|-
TGCGCCAGCAGCTCGGAGGGGGGGTGGAATGAGCAGTTCTTC
CASSSEGGWNEQFF
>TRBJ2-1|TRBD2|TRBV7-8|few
TGTGCCAGCAGCTTACGCCTTGGCGGGAGTAGGAATGAGCAGTTCTTC
CASSLRLGGSRNEQFF
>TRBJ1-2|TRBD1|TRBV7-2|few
TGTGCCAGCAGCCTAAGGCCGGGACAGACTAACTATGGCTACACCTTC
CASSLRPGQTNYGYTF
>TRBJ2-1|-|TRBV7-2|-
TGTGCCAGCAGCTTAGGTTATAGGCCAGACCATGAGCAGTTCTTC
CASSLGYRPDHEQFF
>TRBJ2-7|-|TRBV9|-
TGTGCCAGCAGCGCAGACTTGAGGGGCGAGCAGTACTTC
CASSADLRGEQYF
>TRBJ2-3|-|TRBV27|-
TGTGCCACCAACCCCCCGCCAGGGGAAAGCACAGATACGCAGTATTTT
CATNPPPGESTDTQYF